Its frequency marks the clone carrying this T cell receptor (beta chain) as medium-sized. These data originate in a study of T cell clusters in autoimmune cytopenias. TRB was amplified by touch-down multiplex PCR, primer pools A and B combined. TCRdb re-called the multiplex PCR reads; one entry per CDR3 protein, DNA not given. The sample data list approximately 11,000 distinct CDR3 sequences. TRB amplification used roughly 250 ng of peripheral blood genomic DNA. The CDR3 loop spans 13 amino acids. Germline V lookup: CDR1 SGHKS, CDR2 YYEKEE (reference sequence). A further study also used this sample, focusing on T cell repertoires in aging, cancer and after chemotherapy. This second report adds: Age-matched healthy donors had significantly more diverse, less clonal blood TCR repertoires than untreated cancer patients. In cancer patients, declining TCR diversity with age involved lost richness and lost evenness.

The sample taken for sequencing was peripheral blood. The chain employs TRBV5-5 and TRBJ2-7; the TCRdb D gene call, TRBD1, has no DNA to confirm it. The sequence derives from a human donor in good health. The CDR3 reads CASSLGPWDEQYF.